What follows are 6 T cell receptor beta chains derived from one specimen sequenced in a study of regulatory T cells in long-lasting Graves disease. Time point here: persistent/refractory GD, antithyroid drugs over 5 years with positive TRAb. PBMCs were the source of the RNA used for TCR sequencing. Through Arm-PCR of CDR3 regions and iRepertoire HTBI primers, TCR beta libraries were built. In TCRdb, the multiplex PCR reads were re-called with MiXCR into one record per CDR3 protein. The table lists about half a million distinct CDR3 sequences, about 20% of them singletons. Source: peripheral blood mononuclear cells (PBMCs), taken when the disease was refractory, from a patient treated with antithyroid drugs. These receptors originate from a female donor with Graves disease.

This clonotype was picked up a small number of times. Just one base apart from a much larger clone, this may be a read error. V and J are TRBV2 and TRBJ2-7; the match to TRBD2 covers 7 bases. The length of the CDR3 is 13 residues. V lost 10 bases and J lost 3; bases outside the gene matches: 9. Germline values: CDR1 SNHLY, CDR2 FYNNEI. This CDR3 is CANSWDYLYEQYF. In DNA, the CDR3 is TGTGCCAACAGCTGGGACTACCTCTACGAGCAGTACTTC.

V usage is TRBV7-3 and J usage is TRBJ2-7; D possibly corresponds to TRBD2 (6 bases). Deletions cut 0 bases from V and 2 bases from J, with 11 bases between. The germline V gene has CDR1 SGHTA and CDR2 FQGTGA. The length of the CDR3 is 15 residues. The CDR3 DNA reads TGTGCCAGCAGCTTAACGGGCGGGAACGCCTACGAGCAGTACTTC. It is translated as CASSLTGGNAYEQYF.

As regards this clonotype: Being one base from a much bigger clone, this may be a read error. This sequence joins TRBV2 and TRBJ2-5; possible D gene TRBD2, 7 bases. From germline, CDR1 is SNHLY and CDR2 FYNNEI. The CDR3 contains 14 residues. The CDR3, as DNA: TGTGCCAGCAGTGAAGGGGGGGGCCGCTACGAGCAGTGCTTC. Encoded protein: CASSEGGGRYEQCF.

This clonotype has only a few counts. J is TRBJ1-4 and V is TRBV7-2, with D possibly TRBD1 on 5 matching bases. The CDR3 is made up of 14 amino acids. The V end was cut by 4 bases, the J end by 3 bases, with 9 bases between. CDR1 is SGHTA, CDR2 FQGNSA, per germline. CDR3 sequence (DNA): TGTGCCAGCAGCTCGGGACTTTCTAATGAAAAACTGTTTTTT. Translation: CASSSGLSNEKLFF.

This clonotype was found a few times. A read error is possible here, since a much larger clone lies one base away. J is TRBJ1-1 and V is TRBV7-2; no reliable D call. This CDR3 comprises 14 residues. Trimming left V 2 bases short and J 4 bases short, with 11 bases between. CDR1 is SGHTA, CDR2 FQGNSA, per germline. The CDR3: CASSLSTMSTEAFF. In nucleotides, the CDR3 is TGTGCCAGCAGCTTAAGTACCATGAGCACTGAAGCTTTCTTT.

V is TRBV5-5 and J is TRBJ2-2; no definite D call. Trimming took off 6 bases at V and 2 bases at J, with 14 bases between the two ends. The CDR3 runs 15 residues. The germline V gene encodes CDR1 SGHKS and CDR2 YYEKEE (reference sequence). This CDR3 is CASTLYSTNTGELFF. For the CDR3, the DNA is TGTGCCAGCACCCTATACAGCACCAACACCGGGGAGCTGTTTTTT.